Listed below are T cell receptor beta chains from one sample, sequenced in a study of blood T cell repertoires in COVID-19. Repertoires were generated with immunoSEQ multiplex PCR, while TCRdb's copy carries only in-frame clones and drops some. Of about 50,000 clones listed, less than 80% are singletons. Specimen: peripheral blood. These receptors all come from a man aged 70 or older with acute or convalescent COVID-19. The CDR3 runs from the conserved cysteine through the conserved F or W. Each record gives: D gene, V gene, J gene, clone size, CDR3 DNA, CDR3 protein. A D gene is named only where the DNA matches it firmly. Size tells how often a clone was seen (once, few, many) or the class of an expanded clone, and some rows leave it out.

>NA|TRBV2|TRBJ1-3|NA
TGTGCCAGCAGTGGATTTCCGAGAGGGATCTCTGGAAACACCATATATTTT
CASSGFPRGISGNTIYF
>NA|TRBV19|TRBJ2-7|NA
TGTGCCAGTAGTATGGTGGGATGGGGTGGGGCATCCTACGAGCAGTACTTC
CASSMVGWGGASYEQYF
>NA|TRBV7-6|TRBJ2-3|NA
TGTGCCAGCAGCTCCCCCTCCGGGGGAAACACAGATACGCAGTATTTT
CASSSPSGGNTDTQYF
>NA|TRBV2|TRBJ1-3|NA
TGTGCCATCCCGAGGAGCGGAAACACCATATATTTT
CAIPRSGNTIYF
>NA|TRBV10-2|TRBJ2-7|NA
TGCGCCAGCAGTAGGACTTACCACTACGAGCAGTACTTC
CASSRTYHYEQYF
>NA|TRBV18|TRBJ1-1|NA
TGTGCCAGCTCACCACCACGGTCCGGTGGTGAAGCTTTCTTT
CASSPPRSGGEAFF
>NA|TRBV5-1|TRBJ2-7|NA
TGCGCCAGCAGCTTCTTCGGAGGGAACGAGCAGTACTTC
CASSFFGGNEQYF
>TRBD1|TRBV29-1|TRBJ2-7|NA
TGCAGCGTTGAAGATCGGACAGGGGGCAGGAGCTCCTACGAGCAGTACTTC
CSVEDRTGGRSSYEQYF
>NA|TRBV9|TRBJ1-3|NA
TGTGCCAGCAGCTCGACGACAGCCGACTCTGGAAACACCATATATTTT
CASSSTTADSGNTIYF
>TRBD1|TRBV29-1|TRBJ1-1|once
TGCAGCGGCCGGACAGGGAACACTGAAGCTTTCTTT
CSGRTGNTEAFF
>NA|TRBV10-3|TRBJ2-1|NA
TGTGCCATCAGTGACGGGGAGGTTACCTACAATGAGCAGTTCTTC
CAISDGEVTYNEQFF
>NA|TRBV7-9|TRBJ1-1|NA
TGTGCCTTGGAAGGGAGCAAAAGGATGAACACTGAAGCTTTCTTT
CALEGSKRMNTEAFF
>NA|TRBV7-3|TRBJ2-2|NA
TGTGCCAGCAGCTTTCAGGGTTCGAACACCGGGGAGCTGTTTTTT
CASSFQGSNTGELFF
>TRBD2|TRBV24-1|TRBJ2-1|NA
TGTGCCACCAGTGATTGGACTAGCGGGGGGACTGAGCAGTTCTTC
CATSDWTSGGTEQFF
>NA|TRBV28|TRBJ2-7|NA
TGTGCCAGCAGTCCTGCGGGCGAGCAGTACTTC
CASSPAGEQYF
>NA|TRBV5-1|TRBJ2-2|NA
TGCGCCAGCAGCTTGGATTGGGCAGGTGGCACCGGGGAGCTGTTTTTT
CASSLDWAGGTGELFF
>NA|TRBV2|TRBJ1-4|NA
TGTGCCAGTGGGACACCTGCAACTAATGAAAAACTGTTTTTT
CASGTPATNEKLFF
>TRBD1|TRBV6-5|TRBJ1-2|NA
TGTGCCAGCAGGCCCGAACAGGGGGAGGGCTATGGCTACACCTTC
CASRPEQGEGYGYTF
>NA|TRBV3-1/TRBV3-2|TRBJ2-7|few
TGTGCCAGCAGCCAAGGAGGCAGGGTTTTTGGGGAGCAGTACTTC
CASSQGGRVFGEQYF
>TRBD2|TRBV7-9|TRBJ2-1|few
TGTGCCAGCAGCTTTGTAGCGGGAGGGCCTATCGATGAGCAGTTCTTC
CASSFVAGGPIDEQFF
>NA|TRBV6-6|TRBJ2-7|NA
TGTGCCAGCAGGGACCGGGAGAACGGCGCCTACGAGCAGTACTTC
CASRDRENGAYEQYF
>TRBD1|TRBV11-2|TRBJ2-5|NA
TGTGCCAGCAGCTCCGAGGGGGCCACAGTGACCCAGTACTTC
CASSSEGATVTQYF
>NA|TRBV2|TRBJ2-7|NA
TGTGCCAGCATCCCCAGCAGGGGCAACTACGAGCAGTACTTC
CASIPSRGNYEQYF
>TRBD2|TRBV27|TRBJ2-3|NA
TGTGCCAGCAGTTTCTACCATCCGTCACTAGCGGGGGCCCCTGGAGATACGCAGTATTTT
CASSFYHPSLAGAPGDTQYF
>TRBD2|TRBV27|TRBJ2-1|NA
TGTGCCAGCAGTCCTCCCGGGACTAGAAACAATGAGCAGTTCTTC
CASSPPGTRNNEQFF
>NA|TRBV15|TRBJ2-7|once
TGTGCCACCAGACGGGACAGCGGGTACGAGCAGTACTTC
CATRRDSGYEQYF
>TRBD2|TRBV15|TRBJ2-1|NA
TGTGCCACCAGCAGAGATCGGGGTAGCGGGAGGTCCACAGCCTACAATGAGCAGTTCTTC
CATSRDRGSGRSTAYNEQFF
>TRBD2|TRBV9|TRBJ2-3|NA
TGTGCCAGCAGCGGTCCCGATCAGGGCGGGGGGGACCTTGGCACAGATACGCAGTATTTT
CASSGPDQGGGDLGTDTQYF
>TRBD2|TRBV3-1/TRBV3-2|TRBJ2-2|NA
TGTGCCAGCAGCCGGGGAGCGGGGGGTAGAGCCGGGGAGCTGTTTTTT
CASSRGAGGRAGELFF
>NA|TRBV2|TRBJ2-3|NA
TGTGCCAGCAAGGGAGCAACAGATACGCAGTATTTT
CASKGATDTQYF
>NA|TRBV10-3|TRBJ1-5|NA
TGTGCCATCAGTGATCAGGGCAATCAGCCCCAGCATTTT
CAISDQGNQPQHF
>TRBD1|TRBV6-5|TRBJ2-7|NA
TGTGCCAGCAGTTACCGACAGGGGGGAGCACCCTACGAGCAGTACTTC
CASSYRQGGAPYEQYF
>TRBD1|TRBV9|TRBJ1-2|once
TGTGCCAGCAGCGTAGTCTTCCCCCGGGACAGGGACGGCTACACCTTC
CASSVVFPRDRDGYTF
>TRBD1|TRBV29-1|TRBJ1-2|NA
TGCAGCGTGAGCCGGGACAGAGAGCTCTATGGCTACACCTTC
CSVSRDRELYGYTF
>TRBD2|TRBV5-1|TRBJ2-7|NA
TGCGCCAGCAGCTTGTCTAGCGGGAGCTCCTACGAGCAGTACTTC
CASSLSSGSSYEQYF
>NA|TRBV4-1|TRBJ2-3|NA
TGCGCCAGCAGCCAAGAGGGCTATACGCAGTATTTT
CASSQEGYTQYF
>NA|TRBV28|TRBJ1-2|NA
TGTGCCTCTCTCAAGCCCTCGACAGGTTCTAACTATGGCTACACCTTC
CASLKPSTGSNYGYTF
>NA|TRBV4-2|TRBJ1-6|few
TGTGCCAGCAGCTCCCAATCCAGTACAAATTCACCCCTCCACTTT
CASSSQSSTNSPLHF
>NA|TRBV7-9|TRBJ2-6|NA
TGTGCCAGCAGCCCGACGGGTAGGACCAACGTCCTGACTTTC
CASSPTGRTNVLTF
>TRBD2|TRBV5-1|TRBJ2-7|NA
TGCGCCAGCAGCTCTAGCGGGGGATTCTACGAGCAGTACTTC
CASSSSGGFYEQYF
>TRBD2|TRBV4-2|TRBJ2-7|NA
TGTGCCAGCAGCCAAGAACCGAGTAGCGGGAGGGAGCAGTACTTC
CASSQEPSSGREQYF
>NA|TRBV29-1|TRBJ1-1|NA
TGCAGCGCCGGTAATCGGGGGACTGAAGCTTTCTTT
CSAGNRGTEAFF
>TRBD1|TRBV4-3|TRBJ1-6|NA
TGCGCCAGCAGCCAAGATGGGACAGGGGCTAATTCACCCCTCCACTTT
CASSQDGTGANSPLHF
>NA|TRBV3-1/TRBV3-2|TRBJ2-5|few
TGTGCCAGCACCCGAGCGGATCTGGGAGAGACCCAGTACTTC
CASTRADLGETQYF
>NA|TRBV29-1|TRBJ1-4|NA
TGCAGCGGGGGAAGTATGAGGGTCGAGGAGAAAAAACTGTTTTTT
CSGGSMRVEEKKLFF
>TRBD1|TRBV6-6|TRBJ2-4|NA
TGTGCCAGCAGTAAGGGACAGCCCCCGGAGTCTCAGTACTTC
CASSKGQPPESQYF
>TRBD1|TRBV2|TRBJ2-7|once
TGTGCCAGCAGTGATGTTGTGGACAGGCCCTACGAGCAGTACTTC
CASSDVVDRPYEQYF
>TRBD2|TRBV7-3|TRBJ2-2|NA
TGTGCCAGCAGCCCTACTAGCGGGAGGAACACCGGGGAGCTGTTTTTT
CASSPTSGRNTGELFF